The 5 T cell receptor beta chains below come from one sample, sequenced in a study of OX40 agonist ivuxolimab in advanced cancers. Sequencing was performed with immunoSEQ multiplex PCR; in TCRdb, only in-frame clones are kept and a portion is missing. The data hold over 35,000 clones, with around 89% observed a single time. Sequenced material: CD4+ or CD8+ T cells sorted from blood, taken in a trial of the OX40 agonist ivuxolimab. Receptors originate from an adult with an advanced solid tumor such as melanoma, head and neck, liver or kidney cancer.

This rearrangement joins TRBV18 to TRBJ1-4; D call uncertain. V was trimmed by 4 bases and J by 0 bases, leaving 9 bases between them. This CDR3 spans 15 amino acids. Germline CDR1 and CDR2: KGHSH and LQKENI. In DNA, the CDR3 is TGTGCCAGCTCACGGGCAGCCGCAACTAATGAAAAACTGTTTTTT. Translation gives CASSRAAATNEKLFF.

The chain links TRBV7-9 to TRBJ2-1; 7 bases match TRBD2. Trimming took 5 bases from V and 5 from J; bases not matched to a gene: 12. Germline CDR1 and CDR2: SEHNR and FQNEAQ (reference sequence). This CDR3 comprises 16 residues. The CDR3 loop is CASSPNWGGDDNEQFF. In DNA form, the CDR3 reads TGTGCCAGCAGCCCAAACTGGGGGGGGGACGACAATGAGCAGTTCTTC.

This clone was seen just once. The chain couples TRBV2 to TRBJ2-3, with 7 bases identical to TRBD1. Germline CDR1 and CDR2: SNHLY and FYNNEI. Unmatched junction bases numbered 5, after V lost 7 bases and J lost 4 bases. This CDR3 spans 13 amino acids. This CDR3 reads CASNLGTADTQYF. CDR3 nucleotides: TGTGCCAGCAACCTGGGGACAGCAGATACGCAGTATTTT.

The rearrangement uses TRBV4-3 and TRBJ2-5, with a possible D match to TRBD2 (5 bases). Germline assignment: CDR1 LGHNA and CDR2 YSLEER. V was trimmed by 0 bases and J by 4 bases, leaving 18 bases between them. The CDR3 consists of 17 residues. The CDR3 loop reads CASSQEFRAGLGETQYF. Written as DNA, the CDR3 is TGCGCCAGCAGCCAAGAGTTTCGCGCGGGTTTGGGAGAGACCCAGTACTTC.

The J gene is TRBJ2-1, the V gene TRBV7-9; D remains ambiguous. The germline V and J ends were trimmed by 6 bases and 12 bases, with 15 bases remaining between them. CDR1 is SEHNR, CDR2 FQNEAQ, per germline (reference sequence). CDR3 length: 12 amino acids. In DNA, the CDR3 is TGTGCCAGCAGGGTGACCGAAAACGCGCAGTTCTTC. Its protein is CASRVTENAQFF.